These 30 T cell receptor beta chains originate from one sample sequenced in a study of T cell repertoires in cytomegalovirus infection (dated by TCRdb to the late 2010s). TCRdb shows the sequencer as Illumina HiSeq 1500. The public reads were quality trimmed at Q25 with fastp and then assembled into clones with MiXCR by TCRdb, keeping productive beta chains. One record per CDR3 amino acid sequence lists the most common genes and DNA. The sample table records about half a million distinct CDR3 sequences; roughly 34% of these occur just once. The leading ten clones occupy about 17% of the sample. The label giving this sample's treatment or condition can be read as: in vitro stimulation with specific CMV peptide epitopes to enrich CMV-specific T cells. These TCRs are of unknown antigen specificity. The starting material was cultured PBMCs, obtained from culture after CMV antigen stimulation. The origin of the receptors is a human donor in good health (CMV status not recorded). Some clones in this sample may be carry-over from other donors' samples.

The sample holds many counts of this clonotype. This sequence joins TRBV7-2 and TRBJ2-5; TRBD2 matches at 14 bases. The CDR3 consists of 17 residues. Trimming removed 4 bases from V and 5 bases from J; junction bases left unmatched: 9. Germline V gene data show CDR1 as SGHTA and CDR2 as FQGNSA. CDR3 bases: TGTGCCAGCAGCTCAGGACTAGCGGGAGGCTCCGGGGAGACCCAGTACTTC. Its protein is CASSSGLAGGSGETQYF.

This chain links TRBV7-2 with TRBJ1-1; D uncertain. Trimming left V 2 bases short and J 8 bases short, with 15 bases between. This CDR3 is 14 amino acids long. From germline, CDR1 is SGHTA and CDR2 FQGNSA. The CDR3 sequence is CASSLIRSSREAFF. The CDR3 coding sequence is TGTGCCAGCAGCTTAATCAGGAGCTCCAGGGAAGCTTTCTTT.

In DNA form, the CDR3 reads TGCGCCAGCAGCTTACAGGTAGGAGAGACCCAGTACTTC. Translating it yields CASSLQVGETQYF. This chain joins TRBV4-1 and TRBJ2-5; the D gene is possibly TRBD1 (5 bases). The ends were cut back, 5 bases at V and 4 bases at J, with 11 bases in the middle. Germline V CDR1 and CDR2: MGHRA, YSYEKL. The CDR3 length is 13 residues.

There are a few counts of this clonotype. The junction differs from germline at one of its ends, possibly a read error. CDR3: CASSYRAAASHNEQFF. In DNA, the CDR3 is TGTGCCAGCAGTTACAGAGCGGCTGCCTCCCACAATGAGCAGTTCTTC. The chain joins TRBV6-5 to TRBJ2-1; tentative D call: TRBD2 (5 bases). The CDR3 has 16 amino acids. Germline CDR1 MNHEY, CDR2 SVGAGI.

This clonotype has just a few counts. The junction and the germline gene differ at one end; a read error may be behind it. The rearrangement uses TRBV4-3 and TRBJ2-1; 11 bases are a match to TRBD2. Germline lookup yields CDR1 LGHNA and CDR2 YSLEER. The CDR3 is 15 amino acids. The CDR3 spells CASSHPTSGSIEHFF. CDR3 DNA: TGCGCCAGCAGCCATCCTACTAGCGGGAGTATTGAGCACTTCTTC.

The chain has TRBV6-1 and TRBJ2-3; 7 positions match TRBD2. CDR3 length equals 15 residues. Germline CDR1 reads MNHNS; CDR2 reads SASEGT. The ends lost 6 bases at V and 4 bases at J; junction bases unmatched: 10. In DNA, the CDR3 is TGTGCCAGCAGCCCCGGCGGGAGCCGGTCAGATACGCAGTATTTT. Protein product: CASSPGGSRSDTQYF.

The V gene is TRBV25-1, the J gene TRBJ2-2, with unresolved D. CDR1 and CDR2 from the germline V gene are MGHDK and SYGVNS. The length of the CDR3 is 12 residues. V lost 2 bases to trimming and J lost 9 bases, with 7 bases between them. This chain's CDR3 is CASSENTRELFF. The DNA for the CDR3 is TGTGCCAGCAGTGAAAATACCAGGGAGCTGTTTTTT.

CDR3 sequence reads: CASSEVWETHNEQFF. As DNA, the CDR3 is TGTGCCAGCAGTGAAGTATGGGAGACTCACAATGAGCAGTTCTTC. This chain connects TRBV6-1 to TRBJ2-1; D is perhaps TRBD2 (5 bases). The CDR3 length is 15 residues. CDR1 is MNHNS, CDR2 SASEGT, per germline. Trimming took off 1 base at V and 5 bases at J, with 12 bases between the two ends.

This clonotype showed up just once. The chain is built from TRBV7-2 and TRBJ2-2; tentatively, D is TRBD1 or TRBD2 (5 bases each). From germline, CDR1 is SGHTA and CDR2 FQGNSA. Trimming pared 6 bases from V and 5 bases from J, leaving 16 bases between. There are 15 residues in the CDR3. The CDR3 nucleotides are TGTGCCAGCAGAGTCACCGGGGCTTTTACCGGGGAGCTGTTTTTT. Its translation is CASRVTGAFTGELFF.

V and J are TRBV19 and TRBJ2-5; D perhaps matches TRBD2 (6 bases). The V end lost 1 base, the J end lost 1 base, and 7 bases lay between the germline ends. Germline V gene lookup returns CDR1 LNHDA and CDR2 SQIVND (reference sequence). The CDR3 covers 14 residues. The CDR3 is CASSIGGLQETQYF. The CDR3 DNA sequence: TGTGCCAGTAGTATAGGGGGACTCCAAGAGACCCAGTACTTC. Full variable domain (rest looked up from reference TRBV19 and TRBJ2-5): DGGITQSPKYLFRKEGQNVTLSCEQNLNHDAMYWYRQDPGQGLRLIYYSQIVNDFQKGDIAEGYSVSREKKESFPLTVTSAQKNPTAFYLCASSIGGLQETQYFGPGTRLLVL.

This clonotype has more than one count but fewer than ten. The chain employs TRBV7-2 and TRBJ2-1, with 16 bases aligning to TRBD2. The CDR3 loop spans 14 amino acids. V lost 8 bases to trimming and J lost 6 bases; unmatched junction nucleotides: 1. Germline-derived CDR1 and CDR2 are SGHTA and FQGNSA. CDR3 nucleotide sequence: TGTGCCAGCGGGACTAGCGGGAGGGCCAATGAGCAGTTCTTC. Translating gives CASGTSGRANEQFF.

As DNA, the CDR3 is TGTGCCAGCAGCTTAAACTTTGGTGTGGGCTCTGGAAACACCATATATTTT. It codes for CASSLNFGVGSGNTIYF. The chain links TRBV7-8 to TRBJ1-3; D unclear. Germline V gene sequence: CDR1 SGHVS, CDR2 FQNEAQ. The V and J ends lost 2 bases and 0 bases respectively, with 14 bases between them. This CDR3 comprises 17 residues.

The gene calls are TRBV6-1 and TRBJ1-2; a weak D match, TRBD1 (6 bases). Germline CDR1 reads MNHNS; CDR2 reads SASEGT. The V gene lost 3 bases and the J gene lost 9 bases, with 17 bases spanning the gap. The CDR3 spans 14 residues. The CDR3 DNA sequence: TGTGCCAGCAGTGATCAGGGGACCCTCGCTAGCTACACCTTC. Protein sequence: CASSDQGTLASYTF.

The chain recombines TRBV5-4 with TRBJ1-2, with D hard to call. With 3 bases removed from V and 9 bases from J, the gap between germline ends came to 21 bases. This CDR3 contains 15 residues. Germline V gene lookup returns CDR1 SGHNT and CDR2 YYREEE (reference sequence). The DNA for the CDR3 is TGTGCCAGCAGCTCCTCAACAGCGCTAGAGAAGAGCTACACCTTC. Encoded protein: CASSSSTALEKSYTF.

This clonotype was counted a few times. The chain links TRBV30 to TRBJ1-3; no clear D. CDR3 length: 12 amino acids. Trimming left V 3 bases short and J 0 bases short, with 3 bases between. The germline V gene encodes CDR1 GTSNPN and CDR2 SVGIG (reference sequence). CDR3 protein: CAWRASGNTIYF. The CDR3 coding sequence is TGTGCCTGGAGGGCCTCTGGAAACACCATATATTTT.

The genes are TRBV7-2 and TRBJ1-1; D is ambiguous. With 4 bases removed from V and 5 bases from J, the gap between germline ends came to 11 bases. Germline CDR1 and CDR2: SGHTA and FQGNSA. The CDR3 runs to 13 residues. The CDR3 sequence: CASSSEGYTEAFF. As DNA, the CDR3 is TGTGCCAGCAGCTCGGAGGGTTATACTGAAGCTTTCTTT.

This chain connects TRBV28 to TRBJ2-7; 10 bases map to TRBD2. In germline, CDR1 is MDHEN, CDR2 SYDVKM. With V trimmed by 6 bases and J by 9 bases, 14 bases remained unmatched. CDR3 length: 15 residues. Here the CDR3 DNA reads TGTGCCAGCAGCCGAAGGGGAGCGGGAGGGCCTTCGCAGTACTTC. This encodes CASSRRGAGGPSQYF.

This chain connects TRBV7-2 to TRBJ2-7; D gene uncertain. This CDR3 has 14 residues. V was pared by 5 bases and J by 3 bases, with 14 bases between. CDR1 SGHTA and CDR2 FQGNSA come from the germline V gene. The CDR3 DNA follows: TGTGCCAGCAGCCGTCTAGTGAATCTCTACGAGCAGTACGTC. As protein: CASSRLVNLYEQYV.

This clonotype came up a few times. The V call is TRBV28, the J call TRBJ2-6, with no clear D. Trimming removed 5 bases at V and 0 bases at J, with 8 bases between. From germline, CDR1 is MDHEN and CDR2 SYDVKM. The CDR3 runs to 15 residues. Written as DNA, the CDR3 is TGTGCCAGCAGTCCTCGAATCTCTGGGGCCAACGTCCTGACTTTC. Translating it yields CASSPRISGANVLTF. Variable domain in full (rest from reference TRBV28 and TRBJ2-6): DVKVTQSSRYLVKRTGEKVFLECVQDMDHENMFWYRQDPGLGLRLIYFSYDVKMKEKGDIPEGYSVSREKKERFSLILESASTNQTSMYLCASSPRISGANVLTFGAGSRLTVL.

The chain carries TRBV7-2 and TRBJ2-6; D is unclear. CDR1 and CDR2 (germline): SGHTA, FQGNSA. The CDR3 extends over 13 amino acids. The CDR3, as DNA: TGTGCTCTCATAACCCCTGGGGCCAACGTCCTGACTTTC. Translated, it gives CALITPGANVLTF.

V gene TRBV30 combines with J gene TRBJ1-2, with D maybe TRBD1 (6 bases). Looked up from germline, CDR1 is GTSNPN and CDR2 is SVGIG (reference sequence). The V and J ends lost 0 bases and 8 bases respectively, with 16 bases between them. The CDR3 sequence is 14 residues long. The CDR3 region has the DNA TGTGCCTGGAGTGTGGCAGGGGCAGGAGGGGGCTACACCTTC. This sequence encodes CAWSVAGAGGGYTF.

The chain uses TRBV11-3 and TRBJ1-2; D is ambiguous. Germline loops: CDR1 SGHNT, CDR2 YENEEA. The CDR3 contains 14 residues. Deletions cut 5 bases from V and 7 bases from J, with 17 bases between. CDR3 loop: CASSTDPTATGYTF. The DNA of the CDR3 is TGTGCCAGCAGCACAGACCCGACGGCTACTGGCTACACCTTC.

The rearrangement links TRBV30 to TRBJ2-1, with D perhaps assigned TRBD1 or TRBD2 (5 bases each). Germline CDR1 is GTSNPN and CDR2 is SVGIG (reference sequence). V gave up 3 bases and J gave up 2 bases, with 14 bases separating them. The CDR3 runs to 15 residues. CDR3 bases: TGTGCCTGGAGCTTGGGAAGGGGACCCTACAATGAGCAGTTCTTC. Amino acid sequence: CAWSLGRGPYNEQFF.

The chain is built from TRBV7-2 and TRBJ2-7, with D uncertain. CDR3 size: 13 residues. Germline V CDR1 and CDR2: SGHTA, FQGNSA. The V end lost 5 bases, the J end lost 3 bases, and 11 bases lay between the germline ends. CDR3 loop: CASSAPPNYEQYV. The CDR3 region has the DNA TGTGCCAGCAGCGCCCCGCCCAACTACGAGCAGTACGTC.

There are a few counts of this clonotype. J is TRBJ1-2 and V is TRBV7-9; D uncertain. Germline values: CDR1 SEHNR, CDR2 FQNEAQ (reference sequence). The V end was cut by 1 base, the J end by 8 bases, with 8 bases between. The CDR3 is 12 residues long. The CDR3 reads CASSLGPGGYTF. CDR3 nucleotide sequence: TGTGCCAGCAGCTTAGGACCGGGGGGCTACACCTTC.

This clonotype was counted a few times. The chain recombines TRBV7-2 with TRBJ1-1; 7 bases match TRBD1. Germline trimming cut 4 bases from V and 7 bases from J; bases unmatched to any gene: 9. The CDR3 sequence is 14 residues long. Germline V gene lookup returns CDR1 SGHTA and CDR2 FQGNSA. The CDR3 sequence is CASSSKQGRFEAFF. DNA for the CDR3: TGTGCCAGCAGCTCAAAACAGGGGCGGTTTGAAGCTTTCTTT. The full variable domain, completed using reference TRBV7-2 and TRBJ1-1, is GAGVSQSPSNKVTEKGKDVELRCDPISGHTALYWYRQSLGQGLEFLIYFQGNSAPDKSGLPSDRFSAERTGGSVSTLTIQRTQQEDSAVYLCASSSKQGRFEAFFGQGTRLTVV.

V usage is TRBV11-2 and J usage is TRBJ1-5; D is ambiguous. Germline V gene sequence: CDR1 SGHAT, CDR2 FQNNGV. Trimming removed 0 bases at V and 7 bases at J, with 7 bases between. The CDR3 sequence is 13 residues long. CDR3 sequence reads: CASSLENGQPQHF. The CDR3 region has the DNA TGTGCCAGCAGCTTAGAAAATGGACAGCCCCAGCATTTT.

The rearrangement links TRBV12-3 or TRBV12-4 to TRBJ1-5; D perhaps matches TRBD1 (5 bases). The CDR3 covers 14 residues. V gave up 5 bases and J gave up 1 base, with 9 bases separating them. The CDR3 DNA sequence: TGTGCCAGCAGTCAAGACAGAAGCAATCAGCCCCAGCATTTT. This encodes CASSQDRSNQPQHF.

This clonotype was recorded a few times. V and J are TRBV7-2 and TRBJ1-2; D is unresolved. The V gene lost 4 bases and the J gene lost 12 bases, with 18 bases spanning the gap. The germline gives CDR1 SGHTA, CDR2 FQGNSA. CDR3 size: 13 residues. Written as DNA, the CDR3 is TGTGCCAGCAGCTCCTGGGTTGGAACAGCGAACACCTTC. Translation gives CASSSWVGTANTF.

This clonotype was seen more than once but under ten times. The chain is built from TRBV7-8 and TRBJ2-2, with 8 positions matching TRBD2. The germline V gene has CDR1 SGHVS and CDR2 FQNEAQ. V lost 0 bases and J lost 7; bases outside the gene matches: 4. This CDR3 is built from 15 residues. CDR3 in DNA: TGTGCCAGCAGCTTAGCCGGGAGGGTGGACGGGGAGCTGTTTTTT. It is translated as CASSLAGRVDGELFF.